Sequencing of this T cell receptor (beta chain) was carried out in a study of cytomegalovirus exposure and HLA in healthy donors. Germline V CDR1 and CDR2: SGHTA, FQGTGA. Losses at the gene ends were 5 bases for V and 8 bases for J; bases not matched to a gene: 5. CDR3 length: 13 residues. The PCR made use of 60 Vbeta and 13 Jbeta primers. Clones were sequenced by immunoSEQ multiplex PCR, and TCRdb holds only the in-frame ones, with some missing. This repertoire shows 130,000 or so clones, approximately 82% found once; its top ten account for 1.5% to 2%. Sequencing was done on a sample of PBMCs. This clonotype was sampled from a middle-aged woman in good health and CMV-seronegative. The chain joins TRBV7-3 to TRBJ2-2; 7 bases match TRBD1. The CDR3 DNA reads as TGTGCCAGCAGCCAGACAGGGAGTGGGGAGCTGTTTTTT. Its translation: CASSQTGSGELFF.